These 28 T cell receptor beta chains originate from one sample sequenced in a study of early T cells in non-severe SARS-CoV-2 infection (TCRdb year 2021). The library came from 5' RACE. Sequencing was performed on a NextSeq 500. TCRdb reran the public reads through fastp at Q25 and MiXCR, keeping productive beta chains. Each entry merges the rows of one CDR3 protein and shows their most common DNA and genes. The sample yields 45,000 to 55,000 distinct CDR3 sequences; 11% were counted once. Together, the top ten hold roughly 10% of the sample. Source material: whole blood. Receptors were obtained from an adult who was a healthcare worker with PCR-confirmed SARS-CoV-2 infection or an uninfected control (not recorded which).

This clonotype was detected many times. The chain uses TRBV4-1 and TRBJ1-5; D remains unclear. Trimming cost V 1 base and J 0 bases, with 7 bases left between them. The CDR3 is made up of 15 amino acids. CDR1 MGHRA and CDR2 YSYEKL come from the germline V gene. The CDR3: CASSQVKFSNQPQHF. In DNA, the CDR3 is TGCGCCAGCAGCCAAGTAAAATTTAGCAATCAGCCCCAGCATTTT.

This clonotype was counted ten times or more. The rearrangement joins TRBV7-2 to TRBJ2-5; D gene unclear. The germline V gene has CDR1 SGHTA and CDR2 FQGNSA. Trimming pared 1 base from V and 3 bases from J, leaving 6 bases between. The CDR3 sequence is 13 residues long. This CDR3 reads CASSLGPKETQYF. The DNA of the CDR3 is TGTGCCAGCAGCTTAGGACCAAAAGAGACCCAGTACTTC.

This clonotype appeared a few times. The CDR3 is CASVSSGGAGLDTQYF. DNA of the CDR3: TGTGCCAGCGTCTCTAGCGGGGGGGCCGGGTTGGATACGCAGTATTTT. J is TRBJ2-3 and V is TRBV6-6, with 12 bases lining up with TRBD2. The CDR3 has 16 residues. Germline CDR1 MNHNY, CDR2 SVGAGI (reference sequence). V lost 8 bases to trimming and J lost 6 bases; unmatched junction nucleotides: 12.

This clonotype was found many times. The rearrangement uses TRBV7-8 and TRBJ2-1; perhaps TRBD2 as D (7 bases). Germline V gene sequence: CDR1 SGHVS, CDR2 FQNEAQ. V lost 5 bases to trimming and J lost 2 bases, with 13 bases between them. The CDR3 has 15 residues. In nucleotides, the CDR3 is TGTGCCAGCAGCCATGGGGGGGCCCCCTACAATGAGCAGTTCTTC. Protein product: CASSHGGAPYNEQFF. The full variable domain, with the rest looked up from reference TRBV7-8 and TRBJ2-1, is GAGVSQSPRYKVAKRGQDVALRCDPISGHVSLFWYQQALGQGPEFLTYFQNEAQLDKSGLPSDRFFAERPEGSVSTLKIQRTQQEDSAVYLCASSHGGAPYNEQFFGPGTRLTVL.

This clonotype has at least ten counts. The V and J genes are TRBV7-2 and TRBJ2-7; D is unclear. The germline V and J ends were trimmed by 0 bases and 3 bases, with 3 bases remaining between them. The CDR3 is 12 residues long. Germline values: CDR1 SGHTA, CDR2 FQGNSA. This CDR3 is CASSLARYEQYF. In DNA, the CDR3 is TGTGCCAGCAGCTTAGCGCGCTACGAGCAGTACTTC.

The chain has TRBV11-2 and TRBJ2-3, with D perhaps TRBD2 (6 bases). The CDR3 loop spans 14 amino acids. The V end lost 5 bases, the J end lost 5 bases, and 14 bases lay between the germline ends. CDR1 is SGHAT, CDR2 FQNNGV, per germline. CDR3 in DNA: TGTGCCAGCAGCCTCGCCGGGGGATTAGATACGCAGTATTTT. As protein: CASSLAGGLDTQYF.

This chain links TRBV2 with TRBJ1-1; the D is unclear. Per germline, CDR1 SNHLY and CDR2 FYNNEI. The CDR3 sequence is 11 residues long. The V gene lost 8 bases and the J gene lost 0 bases, with 4 bases spanning the gap. The CDR3 protein is CASALNTEAFF. In DNA, the CDR3 is TGTGCCAGCGCCTTGAACACTGAAGCTTTCTTT. The full variable domain, completed using reference TRBV2 and TRBJ1-1, is EPEVTQTPSHQVTQMGQEVILRCVPISNHLYFYWYRQILGQKVEFLVSFYNNEISEKSEIFDDQFSVERPDGSNFTLKIRSTKLEDSAMYFCASALNTEAFFGQGTRLTVV.

There are a few counts of this clonotype. This rearrangement joins TRBV4-1 to TRBJ1-4, with 8 bases that match TRBD1. Trimming removed 0 bases from V and 8 bases from J; junction bases left unmatched: 11. CDR1 is MGHRA and CDR2 is YSYEKL in the germline V gene. This CDR3 comprises 17 residues. CDR3 coding DNA: TGCGCCAGCAGCCAAGAATCCCCAGGGGGCAGCGGGGAAAAACTGTTTTTT. Translation: CASSQESPGGSGEKLFF.

This clonotype was picked up a small number of times. The chain has TRBV20-1 and TRBJ1-6; D gene uncertain. The CDR3 totals 14 residues. V was pared by 6 bases and J by 3 bases, with 12 bases between. From germline, CDR1 is DFQATT and CDR2 SNEGSKA (reference sequence). The CDR3 nucleotides read TGCAGTGCCAGCCGCGGGCGCTATAATTCACCCCTCCACTTT. It translates to CSASRGRYNSPLHF.

This clonotype was recorded many times. The rearrangement joins TRBV18 to TRBJ2-6; 8 bases map to TRBD1. Germline V gene sequence: CDR1 KGHSH, CDR2 LQKENI. V was pared by 5 bases and J by 0 bases, with 3 bases of the junction left unmatched. This CDR3 spans 16 amino acids. In DNA form, the CDR3 reads TGTGCCAGCTCAACAGGGGGTAGCTCTGGGGCCAACGTCCTGACTTTC. Translation: CASSTGGSSGANVLTF.

J is TRBJ2-7 and V is TRBV20-1; D is possibly TRBD1 or TRBD2 (5 bases each). CDR3 length equals 13 residues. Germline loops: CDR1 DFQATT, CDR2 SNEGSKA (reference sequence). V gave up 4 bases and J gave up 3 bases, with 13 bases separating them. The CDR3 sequence is CSATPGTVYEQYF. The CDR3 nucleotides are TGCAGTGCTACCCCCGGGACCGTCTACGAGCAGTACTTC.

This clonotype was detected many times. The CDR3 DNA is TGCAGCGTTGAAGTGGCGGAGAATTCACCCCTCCACTTT. Translating gives CSVEVAENSPLHF. V usage is TRBV29-1 and J usage is TRBJ1-6, with D hard to call. The germline gives CDR1 SQVTM, CDR2 ANQGSEA. The V end lost 1 base, the J end lost 7 bases, and 8 bases lay between the germline ends. The CDR3 consists of 13 residues.

This clonotype was counted at least ten times. This chain links TRBV12-3 or TRBV12-4 with TRBJ2-4, with D perhaps TRBD1 (5 bases). The CDR3 loop spans 15 amino acids. V lost 6 bases and J lost 0, with 12 bases in between. The CDR3: CASSRDRLAKNIQYF. DNA of the CDR3: TGTGCCAGCAGCCGCGACAGACTAGCCAAAAACATTCAGTACTTC.

This clonotype was found once. V is TRBV18 and J is TRBJ1-3, with D tentatively TRBD1 (5 bases). CDR3 length: 13 residues. Germline lookup yields CDR1 KGHSH and CDR2 LQKENI. V was pared by 2 bases and J by 7 bases, with 9 bases between. The DNA of the CDR3 is TGTGCCAGCTCACCAGGCAGGGAGAACACCATATATTTT. It specifies CASSPGRENTIYF.

This clonotype has a count of ten or more. The chain has TRBV20-1 and TRBJ2-6; no definite D call. This CDR3 contains 13 residues. The V gene lost 3 bases and the J gene lost 2 bases, with 5 bases spanning the gap. Looked up from germline, CDR1 is DFQATT and CDR2 is SNEGSKA (reference sequence). CDR3 amino acids: CSASGAGANVLTF. The CDR3 coding sequence is TGCAGTGCTAGTGGTGCTGGGGCCAACGTCCTGACTTTC.

This clonotype showed up just a few times. This chain uses TRBV12-5 with TRBJ2-1; 9 positions agree with TRBD2. The CDR3 has 17 residues. V gave up 2 bases and J gave up 2 bases; unmatched junction bases: 7. The germline CDR1 and CDR2 sequences are LGHNT and FRNRAP. In nucleotides, the CDR3 is TGTGCTAGTGGTTTGCTTCCAGCTAGCGGGACCTACAATGAGCAGTTCTTC. Its translation: CASGLLPASGTYNEQFF.

This clonotype was counted only a few times. The chain carries TRBV5-6 and TRBJ1-1; TRBD1 matches 12 bases. V trimming: 4 bases; J trimming: 11 bases; junction bases outside the gene matches: 9. CDR3 length: 14 residues. Looked up from germline, CDR1 is SGHDT and CDR2 is YYEEEE. CDR3 DNA: TGTGCCAGCAGCCCCGGGACAGGGGGCCGGACGGCTTTCTTT. Translation: CASSPGTGGRTAFF.

V usage is TRBV9 and J usage is TRBJ1-2, with 7 bases lining up with TRBD1. V was pared by 0 bases and J by 8 bases, with 7 bases of the junction left unmatched. The V gene's germline CDR1 is SGDLS and CDR2 YYNGEE. The CDR3 covers 14 residues. CDR3 coding DNA: TGTGCCAGCAGCGTAGAGGGGGCGCGTCAGGGCTACACCTTC. Translating gives CASSVEGARQGYTF.

There are a few counts of this clonotype. The chain recombines TRBV2 with TRBJ2-3; D unresolved. The CDR3 has 14 amino acids. V was clipped by 7 bases and J by 0 bases, with 11 bases between them. The germline gives CDR1 SNHLY, CDR2 FYNNEI. This CDR3 is CASTIRVSTDTQYF. The CDR3, as DNA: TGTGCCAGCACCATACGGGTTAGCACAGATACGCAGTATTTT.

This clonotype was counted many times. The rearrangement links TRBV12-3 or TRBV12-4 to TRBJ2-3; tentatively, D is TRBD1 (5 bases). Trimming took 10 bases from V and 2 from J, leaving 16 bases between them. The CDR3 is 14 residues long. CDR3 residues: CAIKQDANTDTQYF. The CDR3 DNA follows: TGTGCCATCAAACAGGATGCAAACACAGATACGCAGTATTTT.

In this sample, this clonotype turned up a few times. V and J are TRBV4-1 and TRBJ2-5; the D gene is possibly TRBD1 (6 bases). Germline CDR1 MGHRA, CDR2 YSYEKL. The CDR3 runs 16 residues. With 0 bases removed from V and 4 bases from J, the gap between germline ends came to 15 bases. In DNA, the CDR3 is TGCGCCAGCAGCCAAGAGAGGCCGGGACACCTAGAGACCCAGTACTTC. Its protein is CASSQERPGHLETQYF.

This clonotype was seen at least ten times. The chain links TRBV7-9 to TRBJ2-1; tentatively, D is TRBD2 (6 bases). This CDR3 region has 14 residues. V was pared by 3 bases and J by 6 bases, with 12 bases between. The germline gives CDR1 SEHNR, CDR2 FQNEAQ (reference sequence). The CDR3 sequence is CASSFDGGSNEQFF. Here the CDR3 DNA reads TGTGCCAGCAGCTTTGACGGAGGGAGCAATGAGCAGTTCTTC. Supplemented by reference TRBV7-9 and TRBJ2-1, the full variable domain reads DTGVSQNPRHKITKRGQNVTFRCDPISEHNRLYWYRQTLGQGPEFLTYFQNEAQLEKSRLLSDRFSAERPKGSFSTLEIQRTEQGDSAMYLCASSFDGGSNEQFFGPGTRLTVL.

CDR3: CASTFTGTGGSYEQYF. Here the CDR3 DNA reads TGCGCCAGCACATTTACCGGGACAGGGGGTTCCTACGAGCAGTACTTC. The chain carries TRBV5-1 and TRBJ2-7, with 11 bases identical to TRBD1. Trimming cost V 6 bases and J 1 base; bases outside gene matches: 9. CDR3 size: 16 residues. Germline loops: CDR1 SGHRS, CDR2 YFSETQ.

This clonotype occurred many times. The chain carries TRBV10-2 and TRBJ1-1, with D unclear. CDR3 length: 13 residues. Germline CDR1 WSHSY, CDR2 SAAADI. The V and J ends lost 8 bases and 1 base respectively, with 11 bases between them. The DNA of the CDR3 is TGCGCCAGCCAAAGGACGGCGAACACTGAAGCTTTCTTT. Its translation is CASQRTANTEAFF.

A few counts support this clonotype. This sequence joins TRBV12-3 or TRBV12-4 and TRBJ2-2; TRBD2 matches 11 bases. This CDR3 region has 16 residues. The ends lost 6 bases at V and 5 bases at J; junction bases unmatched: 8. CDR3 sequence (DNA): TGTGCCAGCAGCCTACTAGCGGGGGCCCTAACCGGGGAGCTGTTTTTT. It specifies CASSLLAGALTGELFF.

This clonotype was detected a few times. This chain joins TRBV20-1 and TRBJ1-6; no reliable D call. The CDR3 spans 14 residues. Germline CDR1 and CDR2: DFQATT and SNEGSKA (reference sequence). V lost 2 bases, J lost 7 bases, and 12 bases lay in between. CDR3 sequence: CSARWGMGNSPLHF. CDR3 DNA: TGCAGTGCTAGATGGGGAATGGGAAATTCACCCCTCCACTTT.

The sample holds many counts of this clonotype. The gene calls are TRBV11-3 and TRBJ1-3, with 9 bases identical to TRBD1. CDR1 is SGHNT and CDR2 is YENEEA in the germline V gene. Unmatched junction bases numbered 8, after V lost 5 bases and J lost 0 bases. This CDR3 has 17 residues. The CDR3 coding sequence is TGTGCCAGCAGCCATATGGACAGGGGTAGCTCTGGAAACACCATATATTTT. Protein: CASSHMDRGSSGNTIYF.

This clonotype has just a few counts. V gene TRBV5-1 combines with J gene TRBJ2-3, with D possibly being TRBD2 (6 bases). The CDR3 runs 16 residues. Trimming took off 0 bases at V and 0 bases at J, with 11 bases between the two ends. Germline V gene lookup returns CDR1 SGHRS and CDR2 YFSETQ. The CDR3, as DNA: TGCGCCAGCAGCTTGGCCTTAGCGGCCAGCACAGATACGCAGTATTTT. Encoded protein: CASSLALAASTDTQYF.